The present T cell receptor beta chain was sequenced within a study of blood T cells in healthy people across ages. No fewer than 6 million PBMCs went into each sample. The CDR3 is made up of 14 amino acids. The ends were cut back, 4 bases at V and 1 base at J, with 9 bases in the middle. CDR1 is LGHNA and CDR2 is YNFKEQ in the germline V gene. At least ten counts were recorded for this clonotype. A sample-barcoded 5' primer and a J-beta primer mix were used in a second PCR of about 7 to 12 cycles. TCRdb called the 5' RACE reads again in MiXCR, with one record for every CDR3 protein. The table includes about 1,800,000 distinct CDR3 sequences, approximately 30% detected once.

The chain joins TRBV4-2 to TRBJ2-3, with D possibly being TRBD1 (5 bases). The material sequenced was blood. The clonotype originates from a woman aged 25 to 39 in good health. In DNA, the CDR3 is TGTGCCAGCAGCCCCCTAGGGGGCACAGATACGCAGTATTTT. This sequence encodes CASSPLGGTDTQYF.